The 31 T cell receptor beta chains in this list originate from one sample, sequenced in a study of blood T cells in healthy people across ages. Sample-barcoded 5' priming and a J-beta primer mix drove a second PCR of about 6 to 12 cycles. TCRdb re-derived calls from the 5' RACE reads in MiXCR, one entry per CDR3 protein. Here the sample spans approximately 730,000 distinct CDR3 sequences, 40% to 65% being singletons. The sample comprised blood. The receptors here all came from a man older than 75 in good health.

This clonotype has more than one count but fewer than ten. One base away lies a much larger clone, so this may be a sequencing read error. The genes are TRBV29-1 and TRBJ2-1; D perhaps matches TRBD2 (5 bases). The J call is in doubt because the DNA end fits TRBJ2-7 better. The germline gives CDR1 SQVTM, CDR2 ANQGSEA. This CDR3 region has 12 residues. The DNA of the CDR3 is TGCAGCGTTCCAGAGCGGTACAATGAGCAGTACTTC. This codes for CSVPERYNEQYF.

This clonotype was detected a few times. The CDR3 DNA reads as TGCGCCAGCAGCTTCTCCCCCGGGACTACAGCCTACGAGCAGTACTTC. Translated: CASSFSPGTTAYEQYF. The rearrangement links TRBV5-1 to TRBJ2-4; 7 bases match TRBD2. With the DNA end fitting TRBJ2-7 better, the J assignment may be wrong. The CDR3 extends over 16 amino acids. Germline assignment: CDR1 SGHRS and CDR2 YFSETQ.

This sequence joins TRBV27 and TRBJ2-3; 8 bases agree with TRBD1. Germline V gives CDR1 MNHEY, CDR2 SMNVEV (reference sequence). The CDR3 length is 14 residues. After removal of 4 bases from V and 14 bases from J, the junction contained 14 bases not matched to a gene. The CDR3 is CASSYQGANRYAYF. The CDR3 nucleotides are TGTGCCAGCAGTTACCAGGGGGCAAACAGATACGCGTATTTT.

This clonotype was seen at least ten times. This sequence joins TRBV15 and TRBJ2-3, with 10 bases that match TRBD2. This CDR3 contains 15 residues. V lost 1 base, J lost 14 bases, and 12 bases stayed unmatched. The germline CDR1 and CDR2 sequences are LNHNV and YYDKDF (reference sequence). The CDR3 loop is CATSRGGLADRYAYF. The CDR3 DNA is TGTGCCACCAGCAGAGGCGGACTAGCGGACAGATACGCGTATTTT.

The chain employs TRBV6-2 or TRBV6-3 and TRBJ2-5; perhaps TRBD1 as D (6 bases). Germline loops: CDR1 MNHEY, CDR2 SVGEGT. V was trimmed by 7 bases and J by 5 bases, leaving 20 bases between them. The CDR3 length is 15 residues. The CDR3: CASNTGQVVRETQYF. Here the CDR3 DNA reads TGTGCCAGCAATACGGGACAAGTCGTCCGGGAGACCCAGTACTTC.

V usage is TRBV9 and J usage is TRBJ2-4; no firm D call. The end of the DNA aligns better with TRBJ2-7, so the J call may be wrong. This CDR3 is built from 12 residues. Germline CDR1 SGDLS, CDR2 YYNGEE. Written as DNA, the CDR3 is TGTGCCAGCAGCGTAGATGGTATCGAGCAGTACTTC. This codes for CASSVDGIEQYF.

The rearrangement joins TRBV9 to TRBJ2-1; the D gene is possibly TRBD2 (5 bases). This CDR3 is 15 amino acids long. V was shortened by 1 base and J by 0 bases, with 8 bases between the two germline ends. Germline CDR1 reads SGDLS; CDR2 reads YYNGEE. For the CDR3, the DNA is TGTGCCAGCAGCGTAACCGGGATCTCCTACAATGAGCAGTTCTTC. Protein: CASSVTGISYNEQFF.

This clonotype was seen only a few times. CDR3: CASSLEPRGMSSYNEQFF. The CDR3 DNA is TGTGCCAGCAGCTTGGAACCCCGGGGGATGAGCTCCTACAATGAGCAGTTCTTC. The chain links TRBV7-2 to TRBJ2-1; possible D gene TRBD2, 6 bases. The germline V gene has CDR1 SGHTA and CDR2 FQGNSA. The germline V and J ends were trimmed by 3 bases and 0 bases, with 18 bases remaining between them. The length of the CDR3 is 18 residues.

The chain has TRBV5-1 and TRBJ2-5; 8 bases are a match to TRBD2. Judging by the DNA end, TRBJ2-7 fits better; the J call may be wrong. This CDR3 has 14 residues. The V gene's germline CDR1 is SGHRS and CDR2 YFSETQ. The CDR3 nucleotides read TGCGCCAGCAGACCCGGGACTAGAAACTACGAGCAGTACTTC. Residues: CASRPGTRNYEQYF.

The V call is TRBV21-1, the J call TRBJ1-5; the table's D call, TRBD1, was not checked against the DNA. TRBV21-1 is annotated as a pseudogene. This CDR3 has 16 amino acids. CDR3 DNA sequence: TGTGCCAGCAGCAAAGTCGGGACAGGGGTGGATCAGCCCCAGCATTTT. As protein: CASSKVGTGVDQPQHF.

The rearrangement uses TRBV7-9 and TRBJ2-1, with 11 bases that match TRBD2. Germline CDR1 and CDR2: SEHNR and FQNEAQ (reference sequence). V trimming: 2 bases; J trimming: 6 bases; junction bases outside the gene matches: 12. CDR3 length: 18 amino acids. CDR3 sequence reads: CASSLKVTSGDNTNEQFF. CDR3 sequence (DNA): TGTGCCAGCAGCTTAAAAGTGACTAGCGGGGACAATACCAATGAGCAGTTCTTC.

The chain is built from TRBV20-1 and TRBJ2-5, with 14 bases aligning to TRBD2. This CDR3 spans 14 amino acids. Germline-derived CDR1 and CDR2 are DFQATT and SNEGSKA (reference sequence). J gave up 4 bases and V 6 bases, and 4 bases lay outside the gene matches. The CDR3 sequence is CSATTSGRAETQYF. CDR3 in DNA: TGCAGTGCCACGACTAGCGGGAGGGCAGAGACCCAGTACTTC.

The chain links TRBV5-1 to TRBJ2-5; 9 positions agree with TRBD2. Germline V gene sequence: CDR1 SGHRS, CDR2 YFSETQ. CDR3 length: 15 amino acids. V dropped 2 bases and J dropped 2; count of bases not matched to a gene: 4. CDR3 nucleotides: TGCGCCAGCAGCTTTTTGACTAGCGGACAAGAGACCCAGTACTTC. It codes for CASSFLTSGQETQYF.

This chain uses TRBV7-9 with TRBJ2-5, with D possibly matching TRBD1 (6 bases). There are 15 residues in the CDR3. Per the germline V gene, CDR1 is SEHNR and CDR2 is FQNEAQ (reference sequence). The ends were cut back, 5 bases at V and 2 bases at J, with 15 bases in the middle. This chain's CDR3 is CASSRRQDLQETQYF. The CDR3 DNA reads TGTGCCAGCAGCCGGAGACAGGACCTACAAGAGACCCAGTACTTC.

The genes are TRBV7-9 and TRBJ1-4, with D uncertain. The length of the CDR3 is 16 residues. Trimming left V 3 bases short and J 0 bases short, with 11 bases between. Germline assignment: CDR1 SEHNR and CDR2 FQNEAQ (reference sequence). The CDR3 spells CASSFSQHATNEKLFF. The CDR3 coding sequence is TGTGCCAGCAGCTTCAGTCAGCACGCAACTAATGAAAAACTGTTTTTT. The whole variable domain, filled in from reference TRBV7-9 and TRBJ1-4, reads DTGVSQNPRHKITKRGQNVTFRCDPISEHNRLYWYRQTLGQGPEFLTYFQNEAQLEKSRLLSDRFSAERPKGSFSTLEIQRTEQGDSAMYLCASSFSQHATNEKLFFGSGTQLSVL.

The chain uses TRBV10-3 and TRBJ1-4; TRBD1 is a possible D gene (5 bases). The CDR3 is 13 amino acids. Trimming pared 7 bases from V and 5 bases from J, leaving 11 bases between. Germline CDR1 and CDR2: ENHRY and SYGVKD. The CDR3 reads CAITRDLNEKLFF. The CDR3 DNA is TGTGCCATCACCCGGGACTTAAATGAAAAACTGTTTTTT.

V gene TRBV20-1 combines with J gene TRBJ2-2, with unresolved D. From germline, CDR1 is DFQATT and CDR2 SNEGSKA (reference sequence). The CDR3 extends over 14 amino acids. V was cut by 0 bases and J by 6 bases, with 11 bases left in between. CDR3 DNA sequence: TGCAGTGCTAGAGATTCAATGCGGTCCGGGGAGCTGTTTTTT. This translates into CSARDSMRSGELFF.

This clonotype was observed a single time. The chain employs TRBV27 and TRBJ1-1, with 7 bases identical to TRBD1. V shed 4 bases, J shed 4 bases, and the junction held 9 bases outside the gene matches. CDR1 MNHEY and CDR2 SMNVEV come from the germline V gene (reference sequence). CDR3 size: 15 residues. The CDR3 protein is CASSWDSKAGTEAFF. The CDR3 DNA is TGTGCCAGCAGTTGGGACAGCAAGGCGGGCACTGAAGCTTTCTTT.

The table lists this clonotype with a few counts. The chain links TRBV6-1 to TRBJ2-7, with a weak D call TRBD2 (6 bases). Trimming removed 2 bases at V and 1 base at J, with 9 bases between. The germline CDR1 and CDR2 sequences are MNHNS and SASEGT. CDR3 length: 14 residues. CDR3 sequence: CASSEPGGSYEQYF. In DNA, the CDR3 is TGTGCCAGCAGTGAACCCGGGGGATCCTACGAGCAGTACTTC.

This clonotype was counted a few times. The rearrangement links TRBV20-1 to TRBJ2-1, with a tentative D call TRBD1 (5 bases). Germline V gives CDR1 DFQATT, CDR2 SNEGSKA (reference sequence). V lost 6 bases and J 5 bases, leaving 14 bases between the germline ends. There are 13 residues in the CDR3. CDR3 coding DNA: TGCAGTGCCGCACAATCAGGGAACAATGAGCAGTTCTTC. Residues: CSAAQSGNNEQFF.

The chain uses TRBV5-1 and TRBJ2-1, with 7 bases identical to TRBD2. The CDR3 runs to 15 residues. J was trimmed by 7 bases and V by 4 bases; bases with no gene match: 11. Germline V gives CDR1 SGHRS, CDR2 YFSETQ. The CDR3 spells CASSGGGRNVNEQFF. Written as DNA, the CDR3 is TGCGCCAGCAGCGGGGGGGGGAGGAATGTGAATGAGCAGTTCTTC.

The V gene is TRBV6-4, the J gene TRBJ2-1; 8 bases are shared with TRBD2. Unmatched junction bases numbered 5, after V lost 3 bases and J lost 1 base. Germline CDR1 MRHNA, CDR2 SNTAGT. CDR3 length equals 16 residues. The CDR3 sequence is CASSETGLGSYNEQFF. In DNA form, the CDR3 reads TGTGCCAGCAGTGAGACGGGACTAGGGTCCTACAATGAGCAGTTCTTC.

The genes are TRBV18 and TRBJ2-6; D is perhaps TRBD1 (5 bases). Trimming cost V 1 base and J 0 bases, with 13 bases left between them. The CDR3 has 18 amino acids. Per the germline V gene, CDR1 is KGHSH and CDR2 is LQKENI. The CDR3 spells CASSPLAGRPSGANVLTF. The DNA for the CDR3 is TGTGCCAGCTCACCACTCGCAGGGCGCCCCTCTGGGGCCAACGTCCTGACTTTC.

CDR3 residues: CASSRTGGDSYEQYF. The CDR3 DNA sequence: TGTGCCAGCTCCCGTACGGGGGGCGACTCCTACGAGCAGTACTTC. The chain combines TRBV6-5 with TRBJ2-5; possibly TRBD2 for D (7 bases). Near its end, the DNA agrees better with TRBJ2-7, so the J call may be wrong. The CDR3 loop spans 15 amino acids. Looked up from germline, CDR1 is MNHEY and CDR2 is SVGAGI.

The CDR3 here is CASSLAQTPYNEQFF. In DNA form, the CDR3 reads TGTGCCAGCAGCTTAGCGCAAACTCCCTACAATGAGCAGTTCTTC. The chain joins TRBV7-2 to TRBJ2-1; D call uncertain. V gave up 0 bases and J gave up 2 bases, with 8 bases separating them. CDR1 is SGHTA, CDR2 FQGNSA, per germline. The CDR3 consists of 15 residues.

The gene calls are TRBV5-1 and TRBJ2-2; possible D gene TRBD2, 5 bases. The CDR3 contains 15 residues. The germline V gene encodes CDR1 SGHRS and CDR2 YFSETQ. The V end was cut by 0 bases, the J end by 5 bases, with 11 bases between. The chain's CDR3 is CASSLAHPGTGELFF. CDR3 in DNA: TGCGCCAGCAGCTTGGCGCACCCGGGGACCGGGGAGCTGTTTTTT.

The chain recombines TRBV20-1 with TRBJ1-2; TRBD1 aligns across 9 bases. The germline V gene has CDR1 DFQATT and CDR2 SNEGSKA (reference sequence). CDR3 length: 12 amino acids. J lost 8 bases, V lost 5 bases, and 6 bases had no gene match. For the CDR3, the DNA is TGCAGTGCTCCGGACAGGGGTGAAGGCTACACCTTC. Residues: CSAPDRGEGYTF.

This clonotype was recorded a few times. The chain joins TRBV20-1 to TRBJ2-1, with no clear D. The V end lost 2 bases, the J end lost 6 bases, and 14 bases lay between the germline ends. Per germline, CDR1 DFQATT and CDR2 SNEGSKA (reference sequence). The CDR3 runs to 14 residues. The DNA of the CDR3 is TGCAGTGCTAGAAGTCAGTTTTACCCCAATGAGCAGTTCTTC. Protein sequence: CSARSQFYPNEQFF.

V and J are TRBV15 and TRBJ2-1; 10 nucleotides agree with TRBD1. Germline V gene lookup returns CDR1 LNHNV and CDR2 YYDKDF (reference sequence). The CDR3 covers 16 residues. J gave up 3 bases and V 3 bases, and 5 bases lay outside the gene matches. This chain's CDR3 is CATSRAGDRGYNEQFF. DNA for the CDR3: TGTGCCACCAGCAGGGCCGGGGACAGGGGCTACAATGAGCAGTTCTTC.

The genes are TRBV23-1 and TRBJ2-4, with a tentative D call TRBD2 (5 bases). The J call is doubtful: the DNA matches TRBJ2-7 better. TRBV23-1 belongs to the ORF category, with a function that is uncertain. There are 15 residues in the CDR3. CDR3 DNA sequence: TGCGCCAGCAGTCGCCGTTCGGCAAGGACTTACGAGCAGTACTTC. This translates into CASSRRSARTYEQYF.

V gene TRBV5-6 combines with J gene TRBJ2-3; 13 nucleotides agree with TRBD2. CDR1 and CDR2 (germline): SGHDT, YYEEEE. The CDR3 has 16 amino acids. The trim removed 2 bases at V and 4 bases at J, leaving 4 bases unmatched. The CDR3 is CASSLGLAGAPDTQYF. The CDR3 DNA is TGTGCCAGCAGCTTAGGACTAGCGGGAGCCCCAGATACGCAGTATTTT. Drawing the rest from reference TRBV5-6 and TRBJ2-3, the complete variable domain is DAGVTQSPTHLIKTRGQQVTLRCSPKSGHDTVSWYQQALGQGPQFIFQYYEEEERQRGNFPDRFSGHQFPNYSSELNVNALLLGDSALYLCASSLGLAGAPDTQYFGPGTRLTVL.